What follows are 8 T cell receptor beta chains derived from one specimen sequenced in a study of CD8 T cells in Susac syndrome. The authors reverse transcribed roughly 0.5 to 1 ug RNA with random hexamers. Using its own MiXCR run on the immunoSEQ multiplex PCR reads, TCRdb lists one record per CDR3 protein. The data show roughly 120,000 distinct CDR3 sequences, approximately 93% seen once. Sequences were obtained from CD8+ T cells from PBMCs. The receptors derive from a human donor with multiple sclerosis.

This clonotype came up a few times. The chain has TRBV12-5 and TRBJ2-5; D call uncertain. This CDR3 is 12 amino acids long. V was cut by 5 bases and J by 5 bases, with 9 bases left in between. Germline-derived CDR1 and CDR2 are LGHNT and FRNRAP. The DNA of the CDR3 is TGTGCTAGTGGTCCGCCCGGGGAGACCCAGTACTTC. Amino acids: CASGPPGETQYF. The complete variable domain, with remaining parts taken from reference TRBV12-5 and TRBJ2-5, reads DARVTQTPRHKVTEMGQEVTMRCQPILGHNTVFWYRQTMMQGLELLAYFRNRAPLDDSGMPKDRFSAEMPDATLATLKIQPSEPRDSAVYFCASGPPGETQYFGPGTRLLVL.

The V call is TRBV19, the J call TRBJ2-5; 12 bases align to TRBD2. The CDR3 is 14 residues long. Germline V gene lookup returns CDR1 LNHDA and CDR2 SQIVND (reference sequence). J lost 5 bases, V lost 6 bases, and 4 bases had no gene match. CDR3 protein: CASSTLAGGETQYF. Here the CDR3 DNA reads TGTGCCAGTAGCACCCTAGCGGGAGGGGAGACCCAGTACTTC.

V gene TRBV3-1 combines with J gene TRBJ2-1; TRBD2 aligns across 8 bases. CDR3 length: 16 residues. The junction had 7 bases not matched to a gene; V was cut back by 0 bases and J by 6 bases. Germline V CDR1 and CDR2: LGHDT, YNNKEL (reference sequence). The DNA of the CDR3 is TGTGCCAGCAGCCAAGAATGGCGGGAGGCCAGCAATGAGCAGTTCTTC. As protein: CASSQEWREASNEQFF.

This clonotype was seen only once. The gene calls are TRBV12-3 or TRBV12-4 and TRBJ2-7; 12 bases line up with TRBD2. Unmatched junction bases numbered 5, after V lost 5 bases and J lost 6 bases. The CDR3 has 14 amino acids. This CDR3 reads CASSRTSGRSEQYV. CDR3 in DNA: TGTGCCAGCAGTAGAACTAGCGGGAGGTCCGAGCAGTACGTC.

DNA of the CDR3: TGCAGTGCTTACAGATACCGGGACAGGGGGCAAGAGACCCAGTACTTC. Amino acids: CSAYRYRDRGQETQYF. This chain links TRBV20-1 with TRBJ2-5; 11 positions agree with TRBD1. This CDR3 is built from 16 residues. V was clipped by 5 bases and J by 2 bases; unmatched bases: 10. CDR1 is DFQATT, CDR2 SNEGSKA, per germline (reference sequence).

The rearrangement joins TRBV19 to TRBJ2-7; D is tentatively TRBD1 or TRBD2 (5 bases each). V shed 7 bases and J shed 0 bases, with 10 bases lying between them. CDR1 and CDR2 (germline): LNHDA, SQIVND (reference sequence). The CDR3 totals 13 residues. The CDR3 region is CASMGRSSYEQYF. Here the CDR3 DNA reads TGTGCCAGTATGGGACGGAGCTCCTACGAGCAGTACTTC.

This clonotype has only one observation. DNA for the CDR3: TGCAGCGTTGAAGGGGGGACAGTTTTGATCCAAGAGACCCAGTACTTC. As protein: CSVEGGTVLIQETQYF. The rearrangement joins TRBV29-1 to TRBJ2-5; 7 positions agree with TRBD1. V lost 1 base to trimming and J lost 1 base; unmatched junction nucleotides: 9. This CDR3 contains 16 residues. Germline lookup yields CDR1 SQVTM and CDR2 ANQGSEA.

V is TRBV5-8 and J is TRBJ1-2, with TRBD1 matching 7 bases. J gave up 2 bases and V 6 bases, and 1 base lay outside the gene matches. CDR3 size: 12 residues. Germline CDR1 is SGHTS and CDR2 is YDEGEE. The DNA of the CDR3 is TGTGCCAGCACGGGACAGAACTATGGCTACACCTTC. Amino acid sequence: CASTGQNYGYTF.